What follows are 7 T cell receptor beta chains derived from one specimen sequenced in a study of cytomegalovirus exposure and HLA in healthy donors. Primers: 60 Vbeta forward and 13 Jbeta reverse. Sequencing was performed with immunoSEQ multiplex PCR; in TCRdb, only in-frame clones are kept and a portion is missing. The profile shows roughly 180,000 clones, approximately 80% of them singletons. Sequencing was performed on PBMCs. The receptors derive from a female donor in good health and CMV-seronegative.

The V and J genes are TRBV28 and TRBJ1-3, with a tentative D call TRBD1 (6 bases). The ends were cut back, 1 base at V and 6 bases at J, with 13 bases in the middle. This CDR3 comprises 15 residues. Germline CDR1 is MDHEN and CDR2 is SYDVKM. The CDR3 region has the DNA TGTGCCAGCAGTTTATTCAGAGGGGGAAAAAACACCATATATTTT. Translation: CASSLFRGGKNTIYF.

The chain is built from TRBV5-1 and TRBJ2-3, with TRBD1 identical over 7 bases. V was clipped by 5 bases and J by 2 bases; unmatched bases: 8. The V gene's germline CDR1 is SGHRS and CDR2 YFSETQ. The CDR3 extends over 15 amino acids. CDR3 DNA sequence: TGCGCCAGCAGGTCGCAACAGGGGTTCACAGATACGCAGTATTTT. Translated, it gives CASRSQQGFTDTQYF.

This clone was seen more than once but under ten times. The chain carries TRBV6-1 and TRBJ1-2; TRBD1 aligns across 8 bases. V lost 6 bases, J lost 8 bases, and 14 bases stayed unmatched. In germline, CDR1 is MNHNS, CDR2 SASEGT. CDR3 length: 15 amino acids. The DNA of the CDR3 is TGTGCCAGCAGAGCCACACAGGGGGGTACGGGGGGCTACACCTTC. This codes for CASRATQGGTGGYTF.

The CDR3 DNA follows: TGTGCCTGGAGGACCTTCGGGACAGGGACCTATGGCTACACCTTC. As protein: CAWRTFGTGTYGYTF. V is TRBV30 and J is TRBJ1-2, with TRBD1 matching 9 bases. The CDR3 is 15 amino acids. Losses at the gene ends were 3 bases for V and 4 bases for J; bases not matched to a gene: 9. Germline CDR1 and CDR2: GTSNPN and SVGIG (reference sequence).

This clone appeared a few times. The chain uses TRBV20-1 and TRBJ1-1, with D possibly matching TRBD1 (5 bases). The V end lost 6 bases, the J end lost 11 bases, and 16 bases lay between the germline ends. CDR3 length equals 11 residues. Germline V CDR1 and CDR2: DFQATT, SNEGSKA (reference sequence). The CDR3 protein is CSAQRRVWAFF. The CDR3 region has the DNA TGCAGTGCCCAGCGCAGGGTCTGGGCTTTCTTT.

As concerns this clone: At one boundary the junction diverges from the germline segment, which might be a read error. The chain has TRBV4-3 and TRBJ2-4, with 14 bases that match TRBD2. CDR1 is LGHNA and CDR2 is YSLEER in the germline V gene. This CDR3 spans 18 amino acids. As DNA, the CDR3 is TGCGCCAGCAGCCAAGCAACTCGGACTAGCGGGGGGATAAACAGTCAGTACTTC. As protein: CASSQATRTSGGINSQYF.

As for this clone: At the DNA level, this CDR3 is encoded by other sequences in the same sample as well. This chain links TRBV4-3 with TRBJ2-7; no reliable D call. This CDR3 comprises 13 residues. V was trimmed by 0 bases and J by 2 bases, leaving 5 bases between them. Germline CDR1 and CDR2: LGHNA and YSLEER. This chain's CDR3 is CASSQDRAYEQYF. CDR3 nucleotide sequence: TGCGCCAGCAGCCAAGATCGGGCCTACGAGCAGTACTTC.